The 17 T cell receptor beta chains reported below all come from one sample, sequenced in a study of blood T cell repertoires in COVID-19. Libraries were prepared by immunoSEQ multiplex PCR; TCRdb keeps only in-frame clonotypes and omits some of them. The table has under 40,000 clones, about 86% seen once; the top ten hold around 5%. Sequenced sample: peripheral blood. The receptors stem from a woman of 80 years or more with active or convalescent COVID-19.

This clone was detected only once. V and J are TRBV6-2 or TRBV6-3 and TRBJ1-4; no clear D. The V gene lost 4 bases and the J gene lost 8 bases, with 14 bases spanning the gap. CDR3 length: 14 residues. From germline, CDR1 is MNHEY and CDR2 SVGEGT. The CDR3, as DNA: TGTGCCAGCAGTTCCTTCGGGATTCAAGAAAAACTGTTTTTT. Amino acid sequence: CASSSFGIQEKLFF.

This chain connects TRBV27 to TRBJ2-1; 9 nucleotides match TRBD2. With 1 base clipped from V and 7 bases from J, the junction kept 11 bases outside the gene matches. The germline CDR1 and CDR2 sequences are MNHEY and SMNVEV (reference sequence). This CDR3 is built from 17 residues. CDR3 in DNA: TGTGCCAGCAGTTTATGGCCCCCAGCGGGGGGAAGTAATGAGCAGTTCTTC. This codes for CASSLWPPAGGSNEQFF.

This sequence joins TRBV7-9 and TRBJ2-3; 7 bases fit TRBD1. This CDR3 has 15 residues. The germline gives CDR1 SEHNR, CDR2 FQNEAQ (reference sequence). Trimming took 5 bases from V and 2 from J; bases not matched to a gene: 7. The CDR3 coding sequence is TGTGCCAGCAGCAGCCGGGACAGCTACACAGATACGCAGTATTTT. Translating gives CASSSRDSYTDTQYF.

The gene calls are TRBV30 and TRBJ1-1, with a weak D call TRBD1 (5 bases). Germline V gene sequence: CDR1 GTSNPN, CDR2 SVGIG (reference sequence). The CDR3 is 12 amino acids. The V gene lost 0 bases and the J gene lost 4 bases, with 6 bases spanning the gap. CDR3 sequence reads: CAWSVGGTEAFF. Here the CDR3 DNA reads TGTGCCTGGAGTGTCGGGGGCACTGAAGCTTTCTTT.

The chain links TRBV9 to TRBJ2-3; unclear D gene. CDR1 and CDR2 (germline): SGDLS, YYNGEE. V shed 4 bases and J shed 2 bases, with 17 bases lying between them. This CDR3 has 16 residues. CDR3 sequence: CASSSSAPRITDTQYF. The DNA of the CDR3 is TGTGCCAGCAGCTCCAGTGCTCCTAGAATCACAGATACGCAGTATTTT.

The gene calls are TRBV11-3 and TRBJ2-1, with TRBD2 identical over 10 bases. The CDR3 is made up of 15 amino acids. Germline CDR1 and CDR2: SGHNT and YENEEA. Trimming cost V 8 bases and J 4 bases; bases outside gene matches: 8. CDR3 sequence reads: CASGRRTSGYNEQFF. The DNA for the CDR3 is TGTGCCAGCGGCAGACGGACTAGCGGTTACAATGAGCAGTTCTTC.

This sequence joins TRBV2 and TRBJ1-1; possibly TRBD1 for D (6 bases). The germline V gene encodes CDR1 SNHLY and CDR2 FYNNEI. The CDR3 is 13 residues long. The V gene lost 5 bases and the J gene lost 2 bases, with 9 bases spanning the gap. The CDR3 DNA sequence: TGTGCCAGCAGTCGGGACACCAACACTGAAGCTTTCTTT. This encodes CASSRDTNTEAFF. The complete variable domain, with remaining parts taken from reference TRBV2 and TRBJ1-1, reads EPEVTQTPSHQVTQMGQEVILRCVPISNHLYFYWYRQILGQKVEFLVSFYNNEISEKSEIFDDQFSVERPDGSNFTLKIRSTKLEDSAMYFCASSRDTNTEAFFGQGTRLTVV.

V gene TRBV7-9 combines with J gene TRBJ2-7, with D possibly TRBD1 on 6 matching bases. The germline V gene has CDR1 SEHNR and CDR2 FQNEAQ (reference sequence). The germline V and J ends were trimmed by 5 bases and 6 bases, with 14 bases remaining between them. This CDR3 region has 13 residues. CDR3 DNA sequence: TGTGCCAGCAGCCCCGTACAGGGAGCCGAGCAGTACTTC. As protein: CASSPVQGAEQYF.

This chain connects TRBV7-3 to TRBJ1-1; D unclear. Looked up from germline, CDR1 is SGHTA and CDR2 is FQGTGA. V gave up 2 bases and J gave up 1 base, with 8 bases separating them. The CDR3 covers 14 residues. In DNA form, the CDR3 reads TGTGCCAGCAGCTTACGTGGCAAGAACACTGAAGCTTTCTTT. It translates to CASSLRGKNTEAFF.

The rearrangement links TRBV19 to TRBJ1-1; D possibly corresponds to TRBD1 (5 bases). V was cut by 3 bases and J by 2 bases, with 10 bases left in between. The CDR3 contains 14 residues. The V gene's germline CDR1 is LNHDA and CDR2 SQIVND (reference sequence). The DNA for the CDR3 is TGTGCCAGTAGTATTAACAGGAGAAACACTGAAGCTTTCTTT. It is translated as CASSINRRNTEAFF.

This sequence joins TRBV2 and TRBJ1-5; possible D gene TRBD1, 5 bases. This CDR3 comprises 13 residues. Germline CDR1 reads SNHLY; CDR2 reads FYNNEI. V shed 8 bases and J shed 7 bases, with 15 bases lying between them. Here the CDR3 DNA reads TGTGCCAGCCGTGGGGGAGAGGGCCAGCCCCAGCATTTT. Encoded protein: CASRGGEGQPQHF.

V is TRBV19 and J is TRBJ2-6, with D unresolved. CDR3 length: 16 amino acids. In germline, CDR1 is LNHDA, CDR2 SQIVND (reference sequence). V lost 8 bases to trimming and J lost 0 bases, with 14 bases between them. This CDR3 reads CASSPLRSSGANVLTF. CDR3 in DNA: TGTGCCAGTTCTCCCCTACGTAGCTCTGGGGCCAACGTCCTGACTTTC. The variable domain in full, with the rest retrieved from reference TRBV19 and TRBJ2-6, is DGGITQSPKYLFRKEGQNVTLSCEQNLNHDAMYWYRQDPGQGLRLIYYSQIVNDFQKGDIAEGYSVSREKKESFPLTVTSAQKNPTAFYLCASSPLRSSGANVLTFGAGSRLTVL.

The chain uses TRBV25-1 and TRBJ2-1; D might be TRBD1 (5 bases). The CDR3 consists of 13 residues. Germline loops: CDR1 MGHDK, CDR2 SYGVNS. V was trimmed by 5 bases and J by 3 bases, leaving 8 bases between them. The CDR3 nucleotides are TGTGCCAGCAGTCCAGACAGCTACAATGAGCAGTTCTTC. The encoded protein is CASSPDSYNEQFF.

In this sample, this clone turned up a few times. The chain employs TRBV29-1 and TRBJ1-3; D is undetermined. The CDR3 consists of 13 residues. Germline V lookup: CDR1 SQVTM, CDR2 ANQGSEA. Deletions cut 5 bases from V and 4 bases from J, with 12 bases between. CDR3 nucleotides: TGCAGCGTTAATCTGAGGAGCGGAAACACCATATATTTT. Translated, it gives CSVNLRSGNTIYF.

CDR3 protein: CASSPRPGGSPLHF. The DNA of the CDR3 is TGTGCCAGCAGCCCGCGGCCTGGCGGCTCACCCCTCCACTTT. The V gene is TRBV3-1 (or the pseudogene TRBV3-2), the J gene TRBJ1-6; D is ambiguous. CDR1 LGHDT and CDR2 YNNKEL come from the germline V gene (reference sequence). V was shortened by 4 bases and J by 10 bases, with 14 bases between the two germline ends. This CDR3 region has 14 residues.

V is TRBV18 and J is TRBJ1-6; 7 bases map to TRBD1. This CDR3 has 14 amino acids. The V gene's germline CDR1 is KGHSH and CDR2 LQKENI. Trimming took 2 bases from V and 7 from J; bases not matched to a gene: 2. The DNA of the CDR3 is TGTGCCAGCTCACCATTGGACAGGAATTCACCCCTCCACTTT. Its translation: CASSPLDRNSPLHF. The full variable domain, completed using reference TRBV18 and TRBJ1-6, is NAGVMQNPRHLVRRRGQEARLRCSPMKGHSHVYWYRQLPEEGLKFMVYLQKENIIDESGMPKERFSAEFPKEGPSILRIQQVVRGDSAAYFCASSPLDRNSPLHFGNGTRLTVT.

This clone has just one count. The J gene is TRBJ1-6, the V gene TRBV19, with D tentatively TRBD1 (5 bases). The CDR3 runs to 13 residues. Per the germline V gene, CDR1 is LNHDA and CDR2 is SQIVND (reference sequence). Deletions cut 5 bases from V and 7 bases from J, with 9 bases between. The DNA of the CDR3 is TGTGCCAGTAGTGGGGACTTGAATTCACCCCTCCACTTT. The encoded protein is CASSGDLNSPLHF. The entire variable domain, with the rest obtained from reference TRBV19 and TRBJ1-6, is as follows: DGGITQSPKYLFRKEGQNVTLSCEQNLNHDAMYWYRQDPGQGLRLIYYSQIVNDFQKGDIAEGYSVSREKKESFPLTVTSAQKNPTAFYLCASSGDLNSPLHFGNGTRLTVT.